Listed below are T cell receptor beta chains from one sample, sequenced in a study of shared clonotypes between healthy human individuals. Here immunoSEQ multiplex PCR was the method, and the copy in TCRdb shows in-frame clones only, minus some. This repertoire shows about 2 million clones, about 95% found once; its top ten account for about 1.1%. Source material: naive CD8+ T cells sorted from blood. These receptors originate from a man between 18 and 35 years old in good health. CDR3s include the opening cysteine and the closing phenylalanine or tryptophan. The order of the fields is D gene, J gene, V gene, clone size, CDR3 DNA, CDR3 protein. The D gene is left open where the match is weak. Size is omitted from some rows. Given values are once, few, many or a class for expanded clones.

d_call: TRBD1; j_call: TRBJ2-5; v_call: TRBV29-1; clone_size: .; cdr3_nt: TGCAGCGTTGTGGGGACAGGGGGCGAAGAGACCCAGTACTTC; cdr3_aa: CSVVGTGGEETQYF
d_call: .; j_call: TRBJ1-5; v_call: TRBV6-1; clone_size: .; cdr3_nt: TGTGCCAGCAGAGCCGGGGTTAGCAATCAGCCCCAGCATTTT; cdr3_aa: CASRAGVSNQPQHF
d_call: .; j_call: TRBJ2-3; v_call: TRBV14; clone_size: .; cdr3_nt: TGTGCCAGCAGCCAAGTAAACGTCGCAGATACGCAGTATTTT; cdr3_aa: CASSQVNVADTQYF
d_call: .; j_call: TRBJ1-2; v_call: TRBV9; clone_size: .; cdr3_nt: TGTGCCAGCAGCGTTTCAGGGCTTTCGGCTAACTATGGCTACACCTTC; cdr3_aa: CASSVSGLSANYGYTF
d_call: .; j_call: TRBJ2-7; v_call: TRBV18; clone_size: once; cdr3_nt: TGTGCCAGCTCACCATCGGCTAGCGCTACCGAGCAGTACTTC; cdr3_aa: CASSPSASATEQYF
d_call: .; j_call: TRBJ2-7; v_call: TRBV6-5; clone_size: .; cdr3_nt: TGTGCCAGCAGTTCCGAGGGCCACCAAGCCTACGAGCAGTACTTC; cdr3_aa: CASSSEGHQAYEQYF
d_call: .; j_call: TRBJ2-7; v_call: TRBV11-2; clone_size: .; cdr3_nt: TGTGCCAGCAGCTTTGCTCCTACCTACGAGCAGTACTTC; cdr3_aa: CASSFAPTYEQYF
d_call: TRBD1; j_call: TRBJ2-7; v_call: TRBV9; clone_size: once; cdr3_nt: TGTGCCAGCAGCCCCCGGGACAGAACCCCCTACGAGCAGTACTTC; cdr3_aa: CASSPRDRTPYEQYF
d_call: .; j_call: TRBJ2-3; v_call: TRBV7-8; clone_size: .; cdr3_nt: TGTGCCAGCAGTGATGGGCAGGGAGGCACAGATACGCAGTATTTT; cdr3_aa: CASSDGQGGTDTQYF
d_call: .; j_call: TRBJ2-1; v_call: TRBV6-1; clone_size: .; cdr3_nt: TGTGCCAGCAGTGTCGGGACCCTAGGCTCGAGCTCCTACAATGAGCAGTTCTTC; cdr3_aa: CASSVGTLGSSSYNEQFF
d_call: .; j_call: TRBJ1-4; v_call: TRBV12-5; clone_size: .; cdr3_nt: TGTGCTAGTGGTTTGGTAGGGGGATATGAAAAACTGTTTTTT; cdr3_aa: CASGLVGGYEKLFF
d_call: .; j_call: TRBJ2-5; v_call: TRBV4-1; clone_size: .; cdr3_nt: TGCGCCAGCAGCCATGACCTCCAACCGGGACCACAAGAGACCCAGTACTTC; cdr3_aa: CASSHDLQPGPQETQYF
d_call: TRBD1; j_call: TRBJ2-1; v_call: TRBV28; clone_size: .; cdr3_nt: TGTGCCAGCAGTGGGACGGGACAGGGCCCCAATGAGCAGTTCTTC; cdr3_aa: CASSGTGQGPNEQFF
d_call: .; j_call: TRBJ1-6; v_call: TRBV2; clone_size: .; cdr3_nt: TGTGCCAGCAGTGGGGGGACGGATAATTCACCCCTCCACTTT; cdr3_aa: CASSGGTDNSPLHF
d_call: .; j_call: TRBJ2-1; v_call: TRBV11-2; clone_size: .; cdr3_nt: TGTGCCAGCAGCTTAGACTACGGGGCGGTGAACAATGAGCAGTTCTTC; cdr3_aa: CASSLDYGAVNNEQFF
d_call: TRBD2; j_call: TRBJ2-5; v_call: TRBV13; clone_size: .; cdr3_nt: TGTGCCAGCAGCGCGCGACTAGCGGGAGAAGAGACCCAGTACTTC; cdr3_aa: CASSARLAGEETQYF
d_call: TRBD2; j_call: TRBJ2-7; v_call: TRBV2; clone_size: .; cdr3_nt: TGTGCCAGCAGTGCGGGGGGAAACTACGAGCAGTACTTC; cdr3_aa: CASSAGGNYEQYF
d_call: .; j_call: TRBJ1-4; v_call: TRBV11-3; clone_size: once; cdr3_nt: TGTGCCTCCTTCATGACCGAAAAACTGTTTTTT; cdr3_aa: CASFMTEKLFF
d_call: TRBD2; j_call: TRBJ2-2; v_call: TRBV27; clone_size: .; cdr3_nt: TGTGCCAGCAGTACCCAGCGGGGGGGCGGGGAGCTGTTTTTT; cdr3_aa: CASSTQRGGGELFF
d_call: TRBD1; j_call: TRBJ1-2; v_call: TRBV5-1; clone_size: .; cdr3_nt: TGCGCCAGCAGCTTGGCTGGACAGGGAGATGGCTACACCTTC; cdr3_aa: CASSLAGQGDGYTF
d_call: TRBD2; j_call: TRBJ2-7; v_call: TRBV6-5; clone_size: .; cdr3_nt: TGTGCCAGCAGTCCTAGCGGGAGGGGCTACGAGCAGTACTTC; cdr3_aa: CASSPSGRGYEQYF
d_call: TRBD2; j_call: TRBJ2-5; v_call: TRBV9; clone_size: .; cdr3_nt: TGTGCCAGCAGCACTAGCGGGGGGGTCCAAGAGACCCAGTACTTC; cdr3_aa: CASSTSGGVQETQYF
d_call: .; j_call: TRBJ2-7; v_call: TRBV28; clone_size: .; cdr3_nt: TGTGCCAGCAGCTCGAGGGTCGAATACGAGCAGTACTTC; cdr3_aa: CASSSRVEYEQYF
d_call: .; j_call: TRBJ1-4; v_call: TRBV7-5; clone_size: .; cdr3_nt: TGTGCCAGCCAGCTAGAAAAACTGTTTTTT; cdr3_aa: CASQLEKLFF
d_call: TRBD1; j_call: TRBJ1-6; v_call: TRBV4-2; clone_size: once; cdr3_nt: TGTGCCAGCAGCCCCGACGGCGACAGGGTTTGGAATTCACCCCTCCACTTT; cdr3_aa: CASSPDGDRVWNSPLHF
d_call: TRBD1; j_call: TRBJ2-7; v_call: TRBV27; clone_size: .; cdr3_nt: TGTGCCAGCTCCGGGACAGATTCCTACGAGCAGTACTTC; cdr3_aa: CASSGTDSYEQYF
d_call: .; j_call: TRBJ2-7; v_call: TRBV10-3; clone_size: .; cdr3_nt: TGTGCCATCAGTGAGTCGGGGTCTACATTATACGAGCAGTACTTC; cdr3_aa: CAISESGSTLYEQYF
d_call: .; j_call: TRBJ2-1; v_call: TRBV29-1; clone_size: .; cdr3_nt: TGCAGCGCCGTCTTTGCCAGCTCCTACAATGAGCAGTTCTTC; cdr3_aa: CSAVFASSYNEQFF
d_call: TRBD1; j_call: TRBJ1-1; v_call: TRBV10-3; clone_size: .; cdr3_nt: TGTGCCATCATCCCGGGACAGGGGTCTACTGAAGCTTTCTTT; cdr3_aa: CAIIPGQGSTEAFF
d_call: .; j_call: TRBJ1-2; v_call: TRBV10-1; clone_size: .; cdr3_nt: TGCGCCAGCAGTGAGGGCCGCATTGGTGGCTACACCTTC; cdr3_aa: CASSEGRIGGYTF
d_call: .; j_call: TRBJ2-3; v_call: TRBV14; clone_size: .; cdr3_nt: TGTGCCAGCAGCCAAGGGCCAGCATCCAACACAGATATGCAGTATTTT; cdr3_aa: CASSQGPASNTDMQYF
d_call: TRBD2; j_call: TRBJ2-1; v_call: TRBV13; clone_size: .; cdr3_nt: TGTGCCAGCAGCTTATTTTTGGGGACTATTCCCCCCCAGTTCTTC; cdr3_aa: CASSLFLGTIPPQFF
d_call: .; j_call: TRBJ1-1; v_call: TRBV4-1; clone_size: .; cdr3_nt: TGCGCCAGCAGCCGGATGGATGACAGGAACACTGAAGCTTTCTTT; cdr3_aa: CASSRMDDRNTEAFF
d_call: .; j_call: TRBJ2-7; v_call: TRBV27; clone_size: .; cdr3_nt: TGTGCCAGCAGTTTTTATGGGGGCTCCTACGAGCAGTACTTC; cdr3_aa: CASSFYGGSYEQYF
d_call: .; j_call: TRBJ1-2; v_call: TRBV19; clone_size: .; cdr3_nt: TGTGCCAGTAGTGGTCTGGAGGGGAGTGGATATGGCTACACCTTC; cdr3_aa: CASSGLEGSGYGYTF
d_call: .; j_call: TRBJ1-1; v_call: TRBV21-1; clone_size: .; cdr3_nt: TGTGCCAGCAGCAAAGAAGGCAGGCAGGAGGGGATCCCGAACACTGAAGCTTTCTTT; cdr3_aa: CASSKEGRQEGIPNTEAFF
d_call: TRBD2; j_call: TRBJ2-3; v_call: TRBV7-2; clone_size: .; cdr3_nt: TGTGCCAGCAGTCCGACTAGCGGGACGGATACGCAGTATTTT; cdr3_aa: CASSPTSGTDTQYF
d_call: TRBD1; j_call: TRBJ1-2; v_call: TRBV30; clone_size: .; cdr3_nt: TGTGCCTGGACCCCAGGGGGAAACTTGGGCTACACCTTC; cdr3_aa: CAWTPGGNLGYTF
d_call: .; j_call: TRBJ2-1; v_call: TRBV11-2; clone_size: .; cdr3_nt: TGTGCCAGCAGCCCCCTTTCCGGGTCCTACAATGAGCAGTTCTTC; cdr3_aa: CASSPLSGSYNEQFF
d_call: TRBD1; j_call: TRBJ1-2; v_call: TRBV5-6; clone_size: .; cdr3_nt: TGTGCCAGCAGCTGGATATATTTGGACAGGGGTTATGGCTACACCTTC; cdr3_aa: CASSWIYLDRGYGYTF
d_call: .; j_call: TRBJ2-7; v_call: TRBV19; clone_size: .; cdr3_nt: TGTGCCAGTAGGGGGGATAAAGCCTACGAGCAGTACTTC; cdr3_aa: CASRGDKAYEQYF
d_call: .; j_call: TRBJ2-7; v_call: TRBV5-6; clone_size: .; cdr3_nt: TGTGCCAGCAGCAAGACAGGAGGCGAGCAGTACTTC; cdr3_aa: CASSKTGGEQYF
d_call: TRBD1; j_call: TRBJ2-2; v_call: TRBV27; clone_size: .; cdr3_nt: TGTGCCAGCAGTTTAACAGGGGGCCCGAACACCGGGGAGCTGTTTTTT; cdr3_aa: CASSLTGGPNTGELFF
d_call: TRBD1; j_call: TRBJ2-7; v_call: TRBV7-9; clone_size: .; cdr3_nt: TGTGCCAGCGAGGGACAGGGAGGCTACGAGCAGTACTTC; cdr3_aa: CASEGQGGYEQYF
d_call: .; j_call: TRBJ2-3; v_call: TRBV4-1; clone_size: .; cdr3_nt: TGCGCCAGCAACCTAAAGGGGGGCACAGATACGCAGTATTTT; cdr3_aa: CASNLKGGTDTQYF
d_call: .; j_call: TRBJ1-2; v_call: TRBV5-4; clone_size: once; cdr3_nt: TGTGCCAGCAGCGCTTCCTGGGAGGGGCTATATGGCTACACCTTC; cdr3_aa: CASSASWEGLYGYTF
d_call: TRBD1; j_call: TRBJ2-7; v_call: TRBV5-1; clone_size: once; cdr3_nt: TGCGCCAGCAGCCCCCGGGACAGCTCCTACGAGCAGTACTTC; cdr3_aa: CASSPRDSSYEQYF
d_call: TRBD2; j_call: TRBJ2-7; v_call: TRBV7-8; clone_size: .; cdr3_nt: TGTGCCAGCAGCTTAGGAAGACTAGCGCCCGAAGGGGAGCAGTACTTC; cdr3_aa: CASSLGRLAPEGEQYF
d_call: .; j_call: TRBJ1-2; v_call: TRBV10-2; clone_size: .; cdr3_nt: TGCGCCACCCAGGGAGAAGGCTACACCTTC; cdr3_aa: CATQGEGYTF
d_call: .; j_call: TRBJ1-2; v_call: TRBV27; clone_size: .; cdr3_nt: TGTGCCAGCAGCCCTCAGGGATCGAACTATGGCTACACCTTC; cdr3_aa: CASSPQGSNYGYTF
d_call: .; j_call: TRBJ1-4; v_call: TRBV2; clone_size: .; cdr3_nt: TGTGCCAGCAGTCCTCTCGCAGGGACAACTAATGAAAAACTGTTTTTT; cdr3_aa: CASSPLAGTTNEKLFF
d_call: TRBD2; j_call: TRBJ2-1; v_call: TRBV6-1; clone_size: once; cdr3_nt: TGTGCCAGCAGTGGGGCTAGCGGGCCCTCCTACAATGAGCAGTTCTTC; cdr3_aa: CASSGASGPSYNEQFF